This TCR beta chain originates from a study of spatial heterogeneity in lung cancer (dated by TCRdb to about 2019). At the level of the whole study: The donors were some 70 patients from the lung TRACERx cohort who had early-stage, untreated non-small cell lung cancer. Both alpha and beta chains were TCR-sequenced in samples taken at surgery, namely 220 tumor regions, 62 to 70 matched nontumor lung samples and 50 to 60 PBMC samples. In the raw uncorrected reads, each unique combination of TCR and UMI appeared more than ten times on average. Beta-chain transcripts were consistently detected in greater numbers than alpha-chain transcripts, which likely reflected higher beta-chain transcript abundance. In non-small cell lung cancer, the study made a quantitative comparison of TCR alpha and beta repertoires among multiple tumor regions, matched nontumor lung and blood. TCR repertoire features were related to nonsynonymous mutation counts determined by whole-exome sequencing of tumor tissue. Follow-up PBMC samples were sequenced whenever available, with the median time to follow-up being approximately two years after resection.

Libraries were constructed by 5' RACE. TCRdb names NextSeq 500 as the instrument used. In the TCR library protocol, a unique molecular identifier was attached to each TCR cDNA molecule so that PCR and sequencing errors could be corrected. In the original analysis: TCR identification, UMI-based error correction and CDR3 extraction were performed with Decombinator tools. TCRs above a frequency of 2 per 1,000, corresponding to the top 1% of the tumor frequency distribution, were defined as expanded. Each repertoire was subsampled 100 times to 5,000 TCRs, after which Renyi diversity was computed with the R vegan package. To build CDR3 similarity networks, amino acid triplet string-kernel similarity was used, and CDR3s were connected when their pairwise similarity was above 0.82. The raw public data were reprocessed by TCRdb itself: fastp quality trimming at Q25, MiXCR clonotype calling, in-frame beta chains only. Rows are unified per CDR3 protein, each entry keeping the most common DNA and genes. V and J calls and clone size were set by TCRdb, not the authors. The sample table contains fewer than 30,000 distinct CDR3 sequences; only one count was recorded for 5% to 6.5% of them. Of the sample, 20% to 25% is held by the ten largest clones.

In light of the paper, this sample's time point label describes: blood at routine non-recurrence follow-up after resection. Without any cell sorting, TCR sequencing was performed on whole RNA extracted either from tumor and nontumor lung tissue or from cryopreserved PBMC samples. Patients were selected for TCR sequencing only if sufficient RNA was available from at least two tumor regions. V is shortened by 5 bases, J by 7 bases, and the region joining them spans 22 bases. From the germline V gene, CDR1 is SGHTA and CDR2 is FQGNSA. The CDR3 spans 16 residues, from the cysteine through the phenylalanine. The retained sequence is limited to the CDR3, 48 bases, with the frame set at the first base. Results the study describes overall, beyond this receptor: Only about 15 patients were included in comparisons of baseline and follow-up blood repertoires. Ubiquitous expanded tumor TCRs were detected in blood more often at tumor resection than at routine follow-up. Additional single-cell paired TCR alpha and beta sequencing was considered necessary to confirm, at a functional level, the hypothesis that regional TCRs recognize regional mutations.

The sample holds a few counts of this clonotype. Its target antigen remains unknown. No much larger clone is present one base from it, and per-base qualities are unavailable. The receptor was derived from a male donor with early-stage non-small cell lung cancer. Sequenced material: PBMCs, taken at follow-up. The chain links TRBV7-2 with TRBJ2-3, and the D gene may be TRBD2, 6 bases matching. The DNA sequence is given as TGTGCCAGCAGCCCCCGGGTTAGCGGTCCCCAGAATACGCAGTATTTT. Protein translation: CASSPRVSGPQNTQYF.